This T cell receptor beta chain came from a study of T cell responses to AZD1222 COVID-19 vaccine. Study-wide background: Pooling of second doses given at about 4 or about 12 weeks was done. Overall study results and limits: There were vaccine-associated CD4 TCRs across spike, dominant at 160-218 and 743-854.

As to this clone: Its specificity is unknown.

Produced via immunoSEQ multiplex PCR; TCRdb's table is partial and in-frame only. The data contain more than 95,000 clones, roughly 91% of them seen just once; the ten biggest clones take up about 29%. Germline CDR1 LGHDT, CDR2 YNNKEL (reference sequence). The CDR3 totals 13 residues. Trimming left V 3 bases short and J 16 bases short, with 16 bases between. Sequencing used peripheral blood, obtained on day 0 of AZD1222 vaccination. The sequence came from an adult in good health. The gene calls are TRBV3-1 (or the pseudogene TRBV3-2) and TRBJ1-6, with a weak D call TRBD1 (5 bases). The CDR3 nucleotides read TGTGCCAGCAGCCACCAAACAGGCAGGGTACTCCACTTT. Translating it yields CASSHQTGRVLHF.